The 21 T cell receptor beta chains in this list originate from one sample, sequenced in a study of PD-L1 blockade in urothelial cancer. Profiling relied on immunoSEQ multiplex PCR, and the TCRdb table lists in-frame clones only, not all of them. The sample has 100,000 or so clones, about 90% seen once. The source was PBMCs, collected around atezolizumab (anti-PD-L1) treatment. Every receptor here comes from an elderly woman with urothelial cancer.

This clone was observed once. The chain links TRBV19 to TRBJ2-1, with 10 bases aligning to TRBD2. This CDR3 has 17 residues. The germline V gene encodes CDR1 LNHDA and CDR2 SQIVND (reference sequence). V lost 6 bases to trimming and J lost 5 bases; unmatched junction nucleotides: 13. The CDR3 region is CASSVLGTSGINNEQFF. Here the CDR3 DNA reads TGTGCCAGTAGCGTGTTGGGCACTAGCGGGATAAACAATGAGCAGTTCTTC. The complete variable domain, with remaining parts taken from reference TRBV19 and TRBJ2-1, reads DGGITQSPKYLFRKEGQNVTLSCEQNLNHDAMYWYRQDPGQGLRLIYYSQIVNDFQKGDIAEGYSVSREKKESFPLTVTSAQKNPTAFYLCASSVLGTSGINNEQFFGPGTRLTVL.

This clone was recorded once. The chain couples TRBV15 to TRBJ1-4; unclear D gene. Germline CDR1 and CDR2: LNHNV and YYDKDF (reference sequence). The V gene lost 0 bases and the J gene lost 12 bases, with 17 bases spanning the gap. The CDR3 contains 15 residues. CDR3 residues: CATSRDPSLGVELFF. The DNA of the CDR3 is TGTGCCACCAGCAGAGATCCCAGTCTTGGAGTTGAACTGTTTTTT.

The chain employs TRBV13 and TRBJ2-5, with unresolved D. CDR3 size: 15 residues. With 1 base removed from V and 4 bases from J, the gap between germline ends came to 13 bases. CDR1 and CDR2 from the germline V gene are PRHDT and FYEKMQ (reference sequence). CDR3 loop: CASSLVSGLRETQYF. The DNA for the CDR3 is TGTGCCAGCAGCTTAGTTTCCGGGTTGCGAGAGACCCAGTACTTC.

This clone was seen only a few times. The CDR3 coding sequence is TGTGCCAGCAGCTCGACTAGCGGGGGATACAATGAGCAGTTCTTC. Translated, it gives CASSSTSGGYNEQFF. This chain joins TRBV7-2 and TRBJ2-1; 12 bases are a match to TRBD2. The CDR3 runs 15 residues. Germline V gene data show CDR1 as SGHTA and CDR2 as FQGNSA. Germline trimming cut 4 bases from V and 4 bases from J; bases unmatched to any gene: 2.

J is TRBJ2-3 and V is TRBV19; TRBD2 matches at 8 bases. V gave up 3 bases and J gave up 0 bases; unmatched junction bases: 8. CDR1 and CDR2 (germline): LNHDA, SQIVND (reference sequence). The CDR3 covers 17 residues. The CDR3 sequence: CASSMRWLAGSTDTQYF. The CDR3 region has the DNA TGTGCCAGTAGTATGAGGTGGCTAGCGGGTAGCACAGATACGCAGTATTTT. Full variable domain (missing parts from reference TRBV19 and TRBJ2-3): DGGITQSPKYLFRKEGQNVTLSCEQNLNHDAMYWYRQDPGQGLRLIYYSQIVNDFQKGDIAEGYSVSREKKESFPLTVTSAQKNPTAFYLCASSMRWLAGSTDTQYFGPGTRLTVL.

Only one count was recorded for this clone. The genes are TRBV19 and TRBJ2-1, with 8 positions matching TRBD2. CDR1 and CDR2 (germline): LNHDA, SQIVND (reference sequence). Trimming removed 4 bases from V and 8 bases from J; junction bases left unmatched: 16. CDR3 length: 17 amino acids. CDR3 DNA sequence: TGTGCCAGTAGTAACCCCCGGGGTAGCGGGAAGGTCGATGAGCAGTTCTTC. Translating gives CASSNPRGSGKVDEQFF.

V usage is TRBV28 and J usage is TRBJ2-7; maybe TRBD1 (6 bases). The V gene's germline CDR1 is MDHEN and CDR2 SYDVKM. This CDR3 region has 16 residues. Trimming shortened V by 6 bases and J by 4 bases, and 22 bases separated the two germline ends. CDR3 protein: CASSSLGRAGAYEQYF. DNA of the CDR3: TGTGCCAGCAGCTCTTTAGGCCGTGCAGGGGCTTACGAGCAGTACTTC.

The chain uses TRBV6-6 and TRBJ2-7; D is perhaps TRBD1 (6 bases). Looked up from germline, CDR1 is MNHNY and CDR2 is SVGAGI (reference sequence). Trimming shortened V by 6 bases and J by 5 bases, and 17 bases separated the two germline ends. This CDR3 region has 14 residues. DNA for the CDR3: TGTGCCAGCAGCCTAATACAGGGTCGGGACGAGCAGTACTTC. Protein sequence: CASSLIQGRDEQYF.

This CDR3 reads CASSTTRSSYEQYF. CDR3 in DNA: TGCGCCAGCAGCACGACTAGGAGCTCCTACGAGCAGTACTTC. This chain joins TRBV10-1 and TRBJ2-7, with a weak D call TRBD2 (6 bases). CDR1 and CDR2 (germline): WNHNN, SYGVQD (reference sequence). This CDR3 comprises 14 residues. V was pared by 6 bases and J by 0 bases, with 12 bases between.

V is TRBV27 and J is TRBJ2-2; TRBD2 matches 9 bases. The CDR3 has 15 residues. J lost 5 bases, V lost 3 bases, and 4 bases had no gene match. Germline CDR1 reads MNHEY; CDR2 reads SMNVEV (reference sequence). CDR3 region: CASSFLAGRTGELFF. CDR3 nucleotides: TGTGCCAGCAGTTTCCTAGCGGGAAGGACCGGGGAGCTGTTTTTT.

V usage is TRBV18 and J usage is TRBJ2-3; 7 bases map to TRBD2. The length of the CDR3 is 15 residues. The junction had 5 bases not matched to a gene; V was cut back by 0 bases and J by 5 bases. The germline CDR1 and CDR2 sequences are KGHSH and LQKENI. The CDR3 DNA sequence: TGTGCCAGCTCACCACCGATGGCTAGCGGAGATACGCAGTATTTT. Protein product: CASSPPMASGDTQYF.

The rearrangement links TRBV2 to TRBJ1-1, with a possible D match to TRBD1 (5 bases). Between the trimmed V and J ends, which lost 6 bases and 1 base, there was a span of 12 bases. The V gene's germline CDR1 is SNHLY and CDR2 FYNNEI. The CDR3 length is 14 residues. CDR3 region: CASSPWGGNTEAFF. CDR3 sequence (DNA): TGTGCCAGCAGCCCTTGGGGGGGGAACACTGAAGCTTTCTTT. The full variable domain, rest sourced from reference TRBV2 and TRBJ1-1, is EPEVTQTPSHQVTQMGQEVILRCVPISNHLYFYWYRQILGQKVEFLVSFYNNEISEKSEIFDDQFSVERPDGSNFTLKIRSTKLEDSAMYFCASSPWGGNTEAFFGQGTRLTVV.

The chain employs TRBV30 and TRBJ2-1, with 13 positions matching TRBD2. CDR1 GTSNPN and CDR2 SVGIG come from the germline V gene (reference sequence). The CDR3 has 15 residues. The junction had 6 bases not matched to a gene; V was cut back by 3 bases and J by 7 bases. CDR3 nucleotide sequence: TGTGCCTGGAGCTCCGGGACTAGCGGGATGAATGAGCAGTTCTTC. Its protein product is CAWSSGTSGMNEQFF.

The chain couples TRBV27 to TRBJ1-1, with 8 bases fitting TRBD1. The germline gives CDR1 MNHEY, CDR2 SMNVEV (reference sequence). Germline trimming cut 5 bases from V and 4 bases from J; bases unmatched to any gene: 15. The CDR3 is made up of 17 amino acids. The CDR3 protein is CASSPQTGAWRGTEAFF. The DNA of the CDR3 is TGTGCCAGCAGTCCGCAGACAGGGGCTTGGAGAGGCACTGAAGCTTTCTTT.

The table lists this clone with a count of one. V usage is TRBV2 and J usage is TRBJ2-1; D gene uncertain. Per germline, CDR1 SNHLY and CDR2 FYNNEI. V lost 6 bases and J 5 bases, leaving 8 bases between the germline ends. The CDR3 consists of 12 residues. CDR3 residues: CASRGLNNEQFF. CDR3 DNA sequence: TGTGCCAGCAGGGGCCTAAACAATGAGCAGTTCTTC.

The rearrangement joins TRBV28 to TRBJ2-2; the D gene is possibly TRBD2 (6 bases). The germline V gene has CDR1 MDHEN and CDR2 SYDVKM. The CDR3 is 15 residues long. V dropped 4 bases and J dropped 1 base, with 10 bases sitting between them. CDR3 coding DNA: TGTGCCAGCAGTTCTGGGACTTTGAACACCGGGGAGCTGTTTTTT. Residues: CASSSGTLNTGELFF.

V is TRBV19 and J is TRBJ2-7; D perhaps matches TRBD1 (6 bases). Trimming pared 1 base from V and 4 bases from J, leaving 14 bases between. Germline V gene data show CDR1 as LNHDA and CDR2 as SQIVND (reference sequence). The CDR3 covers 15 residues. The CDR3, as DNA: TGTGCCAGTAGTATAGGTGGGGGCGGCTTTTACGAGCAGTACTTC. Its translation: CASSIGGGGFYEQYF.

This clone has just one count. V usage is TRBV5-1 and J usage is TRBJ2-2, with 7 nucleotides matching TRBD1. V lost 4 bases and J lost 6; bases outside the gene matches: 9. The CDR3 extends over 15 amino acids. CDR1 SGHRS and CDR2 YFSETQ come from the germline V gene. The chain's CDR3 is CASSLVTDRAGELFF. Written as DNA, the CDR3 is TGCGCCAGCAGCCTCGTTACCGACAGGGCCGGGGAGCTGTTTTTT.

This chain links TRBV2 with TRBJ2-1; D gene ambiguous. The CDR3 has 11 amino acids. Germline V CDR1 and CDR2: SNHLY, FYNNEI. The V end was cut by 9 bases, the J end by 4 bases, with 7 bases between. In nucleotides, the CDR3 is TGTGCCAGACGGGTTTACAATGAGCAGTTCTTC. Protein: CARRVYNEQFF. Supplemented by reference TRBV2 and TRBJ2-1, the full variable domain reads EPEVTQTPSHQVTQMGQEVILRCVPISNHLYFYWYRQILGQKVEFLVSFYNNEISEKSEIFDDQFSVERPDGSNFTLKIRSTKLEDSAMYFCARRVYNEQFFGPGTRLTVL.

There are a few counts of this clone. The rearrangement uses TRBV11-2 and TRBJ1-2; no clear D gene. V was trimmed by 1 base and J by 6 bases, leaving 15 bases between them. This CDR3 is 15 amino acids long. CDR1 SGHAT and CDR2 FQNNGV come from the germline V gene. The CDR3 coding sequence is TGTGCCAGCAGCTTAGCAGAGCGGGCCCCAAATGGCTACACCTTC. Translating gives CASSLAERAPNGYTF.

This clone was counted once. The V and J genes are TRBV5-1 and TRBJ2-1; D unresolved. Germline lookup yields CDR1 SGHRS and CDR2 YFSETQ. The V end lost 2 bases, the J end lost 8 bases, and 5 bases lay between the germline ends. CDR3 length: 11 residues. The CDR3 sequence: CASSLYYEQFF. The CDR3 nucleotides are TGCGCCAGCAGCTTATACTATGAGCAGTTCTTC.